This is a list of T cell receptor beta chains from one sample in a study of T cells in tuberculosis. Sequencing used immunoSEQ multiplex PCR; TCRdb keeps in-frame clones, though not all of them. There are 35,000 to 55,000 clones in the sample; around 96% occur only once, and 6% to 8% lies in the top ten. The sequenced material came from PBMCs. These TCRs come from a donor between 10 and 29 years old with latent tuberculosis or without tuberculosis infection. The conserved cysteine and the conserved F or W are not part of the CDR3 here. Size is stated for part of the rows, as once, few or many counts, or as a class when the clone is expanded.

j_call | v_call | clone_size | cdr3_aa
TRBJ2-4 | TRBV27 | NA | ASSPLVFPLQAKNIQY
TRBJ2-7 | TRBV30 | NA | AWSVTARGEQY
TRBJ2-7 | TRBV12-5 | NA | ASGYNRGDEQY
TRBJ1-3 | TRBV5-1 | once | ASSLLTGDLFSSSGNTIY
TRBJ1-5 | TRBV19 | NA | ASSTGTGGRSNQPQH
TRBJ2-3 | TRBV10-3 | NA | AISTSGDTDTQY
TRBJ2-3 | TRBV7-3 | NA | ASSLRRTSSQIGQY
TRBJ2-2 | TRBV19 | NA | ASSIIAGQLF
TRBJ1-4 | TRBV18 | NA | ASSPQGVPNEKLF
TRBJ2-5 | TRBV2 | NA | ASSAGWPTQY
TRBJ2-1 | TRBV5-4 | NA | ASSGADALGEQF
TRBJ1-2 | TRBV11-2 | NA | ASSLSTGGYGYT
TRBJ1-1 | TRBV19 | NA | ASSIGVMNTEAF
TRBJ2-7 | TRBV6-5 | NA | ASSYLAGASSYEQY
TRBJ2-1 | TRBV19 | NA | ASSNPLTTSGGFNEQF
TRBJ2-3 | TRBV5-8 | NA | ASSLDRGADTQY
TRBJ2-6 | TRBV7-8 | NA | ASSALTYPQSRANVLT
TRBJ2-5 | TRBV5-1 | NA | ASSLTSVVETQY
TRBJ1-3 | TRBV4-1 | once | ASSQVGVQIGNTIY
TRBJ2-7 | TRBV7-2 | NA | ASSYRSDYEQY